This T cell receptor (beta chain) was profiled in a study of T cell responses to AZD1222 COVID-19 vaccine. Study conclusions and caveats: Among the donors, most were white British and more were female, and clonal diversity was possibly underestimated. Close to half of spike-specific TCRs reportedly recognize unmutated variant regions. The study sampled repertoires only after the peak T cell response. Baseline antibody screening turned up just a handful of seropositive AZD1222 recipients.

Only in-frame clones appear in the TCRdb table, and some are missing; sequencing was by immunoSEQ multiplex PCR. Of tens of thousands of clones in the sample, 70% to 90% were seen once. Concerning this clone: Its antigen is undetermined.

CDR1 is MDHEN, CDR2 SYDVKM, per germline. V lost 5 bases, J lost 3 bases, and 16 bases lay in between. The CDR3 length is 15 residues. The chain recombines TRBV28 with TRBJ1-2; TRBD1 is a possible D gene (5 bases). The source is an adult who received the AZD1222 COVID-19 vaccine. Here the sequenced sample was peripheral blood, taken 28 days after the second AZD1222 dose. CDR3 loop: CASSITGLPHYGYTF. DNA for the CDR3: TGTGCCAGCAGTATAACAGGACTACCACACTATGGCTACACCTTC.